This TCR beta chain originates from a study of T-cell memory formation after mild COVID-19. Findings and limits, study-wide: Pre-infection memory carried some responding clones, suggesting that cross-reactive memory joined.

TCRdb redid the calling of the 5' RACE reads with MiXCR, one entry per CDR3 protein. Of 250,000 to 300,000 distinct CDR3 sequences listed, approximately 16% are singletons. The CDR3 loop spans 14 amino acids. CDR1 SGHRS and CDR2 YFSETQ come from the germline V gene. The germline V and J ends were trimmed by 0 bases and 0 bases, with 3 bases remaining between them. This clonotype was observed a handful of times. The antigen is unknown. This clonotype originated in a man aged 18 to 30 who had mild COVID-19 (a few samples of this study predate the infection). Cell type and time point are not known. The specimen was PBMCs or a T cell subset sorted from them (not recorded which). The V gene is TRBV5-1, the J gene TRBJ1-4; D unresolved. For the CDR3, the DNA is TGCGCCAGCAGCTTGGAGGCAACTAATGAAAAACTGTTTTTT. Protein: CASSLEATNEKLFF.